This T cell receptor beta chain was recovered during a study of shared clonotypes between healthy human individuals. Source study methods: For the immunoSEQ data, sequences were junction-only without quality scores, so filtering differed. Only in-frame clones appear in the TCRdb table, and some are missing; sequencing was by immunoSEQ multiplex PCR. That table is the source of V, J and clone size, and D and trimming were worked out from the DNA. The repertoire holds a few million clones, with just over 90% as singletons. Germline CDR1 reads SGHDN; CDR2 reads FVKESK. V trimming: 7 bases; J trimming: 5 bases; junction bases outside the gene matches: 9. The CDR3 sequence is 16 residues long.

Sequencing was done on a sample of naive CD4+ T cells from PBMCs. The subset here: CD45RA+ positively selected. This TCR was sampled from a young man in good health. Some clones in this sample may be carry-over from other donors' samples. The V gene is TRBV14, the J gene TRBJ2-5; 14 positions match TRBD2. In nucleotides, the CDR3 is TGTGCCAGCACCGGGACTAGCGGGAGCACCGTGGAGACCCAGTACTTC. This codes for CASTGTSGSTVETQYF.